These 16 T cell receptor beta chains share one sample of origin, sequenced in a study of cytomegalovirus exposure and HLA in healthy donors. Vbeta (60) and Jbeta (13) primers were used in the PCR. The table came from immunoSEQ multiplex PCR; TCRdb's copy has only in-frame clones and leaves some out. The table has under 250,000 clones, about 80% seen once. Sequenced sample: PBMCs. The receptors derive from a man aged 35-49 years in good health and CMV-seropositive.

The V gene is TRBV27, the J gene TRBJ1-2; 7 bases align to TRBD1. Germline values: CDR1 MNHEY, CDR2 SMNVEV (reference sequence). The CDR3 sequence is 14 residues long. Germline trimming cut 6 bases from V and 4 bases from J; bases unmatched to any gene: 8. The CDR3 DNA is TGTGCCAGCAGGGGGGACAGTCCCTTCTATGGCTACACCTTC. Translating it yields CASRGDSPFYGYTF.

CDR3 sequence reads: CASSSPGSGDSEQYF. The CDR3 region has the DNA TGTGCCAGCAGTTCACCCGGGTCAGGGGACAGCGAGCAGTACTTC. The chain links TRBV28 to TRBJ2-7; 7 nucleotides align to TRBD1. There are 15 residues in the CDR3. In germline, CDR1 is MDHEN, CDR2 SYDVKM. V shed 4 bases, J shed 6 bases, and the junction held 12 bases outside the gene matches. Complete variable domain (other parts from reference TRBV28 and TRBJ2-7): DVKVTQSSRYLVKRTGEKVFLECVQDMDHENMFWYRQDPGLGLRLIYFSYDVKMKEKGDIPEGYSVSREKKERFSLILESASTNQTSMYLCASSSPGSGDSEQYFGPGTRLTVT.

This rearrangement joins TRBV7-6 to TRBJ2-2; 12 positions match TRBD2. There are 16 residues in the CDR3. J lost 7 bases, V lost 3 bases, and 6 bases had no gene match. Germline V gene data show CDR1 as SGHVS and CDR2 as FNYEAQ. The CDR3 loop is CASSFRLAGAGGELFF. The CDR3 DNA reads as TGTGCCAGCAGCTTCAGACTAGCGGGAGCCGGCGGGGAGCTGTTTTTT. The full variable domain, its missing parts supplied by reference TRBV7-6 and TRBJ2-2, is GAGVSQSPRYKVTKRGQDVALRCDPISGHVSLYWYRQALGQGPEFLTYFNYEAQQDKSGLPNDRFSAERPEGSISTLTIQRTEQRDSAMYRCASSFRLAGAGGELFFGEGSRLTVL.

This clone showed up just once. The chain recombines TRBV5-5 with TRBJ2-3; TRBD1 matches 7 bases. CDR3 length: 16 amino acids. The V gene end was trimmed by 6 bases and the J gene end by 3 bases; junction bases not matched to a gene: 13. Germline CDR1 is SGHKS and CDR2 is YYEKEE (reference sequence). CDR3 sequence (DNA): TGTGCCAGCATCCAGACAGGGTCACTGTGGACAGATACGCAGTATTTT. Its translation is CASIQTGSLWTDTQYF.

This chain's CDR3 is CASSRQGAKAFF. The CDR3 DNA is TGTGCCAGCAGCCGCCAGGGGGCTAAGGCTTTCTTT. The chain carries TRBV6-5 and TRBJ1-1; 8 nucleotides line up with TRBD1. The germline CDR1 and CDR2 sequences are MNHEY and SVGAGI. Losses at the gene ends were 6 bases for V and 11 bases for J; bases not matched to a gene: 8. This CDR3 is built from 12 residues.

The chain employs TRBV6-5 and TRBJ1-2, with a possible D match to TRBD1 (5 bases). V lost 5 bases, J lost 8 bases, and 21 bases lay in between. Germline V lookup: CDR1 MNHEY, CDR2 SVGAGI. The CDR3 is 15 amino acids. CDR3 sequence (DNA): TGTGCCAGCAGTCTATATCTGGCAGGGTTGGGCGGCTACACCTTC. This gives the protein CASSLYLAGLGGYTF.

This clone was detected only a few times. This chain uses TRBV19 with TRBJ2-7; 7 nucleotides line up with TRBD1. Germline loops: CDR1 LNHDA, CDR2 SQIVND (reference sequence). CDR3 length equals 14 residues. V was pared by 7 bases and J by 0 bases, with 6 bases of the junction left unmatched. The CDR3 sequence: CASTRDSSSYEQYF. In nucleotides, the CDR3 is TGTGCCAGTACAAGGGACAGTTCCTCCTACGAGCAGTACTTC.

This sequence joins TRBV14 and TRBJ1-5; D gene ambiguous. Germline loops: CDR1 SGHDN, CDR2 FVKESK. The CDR3 sequence is 16 residues long. The germline V and J ends were trimmed by 8 bases and 0 bases, with 17 bases remaining between them. CDR3 residues: CASPEGGFYSNQPQHF. The CDR3 nucleotides read TGTGCCAGCCCTGAAGGCGGATTTTATAGCAATCAGCCCCAGCATTTT.

V and J are TRBV27 and TRBJ2-7; a weak D match, TRBD2 (5 bases). This CDR3 region has 15 residues. The V end was cut by 6 bases, the J end by 0 bases, with 15 bases between. Germline V CDR1 and CDR2: MNHEY, SMNVEV (reference sequence). CDR3 residues: CASRSGGLSSYEQYV. For the CDR3, the DNA is TGTGCCAGCAGGTCGGGCGGGTTGAGCTCCTACGAGCAGTACGTC.

This chain links TRBV6-5 with TRBJ2-1; 11 bases are shared with TRBD1. J gave up 4 bases and V 7 bases, and 3 bases lay outside the gene matches. The CDR3 runs to 14 residues. In germline, CDR1 is MNHEY, CDR2 SVGAGI. CDR3 amino acids: CASKRDRGYNEQFF. The DNA of the CDR3 is TGTGCCAGCAAAAGGGACAGGGGGTACAATGAGCAGTTCTTC.

Written as DNA, the CDR3 is TGTGCCAGCAGCCCGACAGTCACTGAAGCTTTCTTT. Translated: CASSPTVTEAFF. The gene calls are TRBV6-6 and TRBJ1-1; D might be TRBD1 (5 bases). The germline CDR1 and CDR2 sequences are MNHNY and SVGAGI (reference sequence). V was shortened by 6 bases and J by 4 bases, with 9 bases between the two germline ends. The CDR3 loop spans 12 amino acids.

Written as DNA, the CDR3 is TGTGCCAGCAGCCAAGATAAGCGGAGGGGCACCGGGGAGCTGTTTTTT. Its translation: CASSQDKRRGTGELFF. The chain combines TRBV4-2 with TRBJ2-2, with D perhaps matching TRBD2 (6 bases). V was cut by 0 bases and J by 4 bases, with 12 bases left in between. Germline CDR1 LGHNA, CDR2 YNFKEQ. CDR3 size: 16 residues.

This clone was recorded a few times. The chain is built from TRBV5-1 and TRBJ2-5; 8 bases are a match to TRBD1. The germline gives CDR1 SGHRS, CDR2 YFSETQ. V lost 4 bases to trimming and J lost 4 bases; unmatched junction nucleotides: 9. This CDR3 contains 15 residues. The CDR3 reads CASSPRTGSGETQYF. The DNA for the CDR3 is TGCGCCAGCAGCCCGAGGACAGGGAGTGGAGAGACCCAGTACTTC.

V gene TRBV6-1 combines with J gene TRBJ2-7, with a tentative D call TRBD2 (6 bases). Germline-derived CDR1 and CDR2 are MNHNS and SASEGT. The CDR3 is made up of 15 amino acids. Trimming left V 1 base short and J 1 base short, with 11 bases between. The CDR3 sequence is CASSEGLAGSYEQYV. The CDR3 DNA reads TGTGCCAGCAGTGAAGGGTTGGCGGGGTCCTACGAGCAGTACGTC.

V and J are TRBV5-1 and TRBJ1-2; 9 bases are shared with TRBD1. CDR1 SGHRS and CDR2 YFSETQ come from the germline V gene. The CDR3 covers 13 residues. The junction had 6 bases not matched to a gene; V was cut back by 4 bases and J by 8 bases. The CDR3 spells CASSPRQGDGYTF. The CDR3 nucleotides are TGCGCCAGCAGCCCAAGACAGGGGGACGGCTACACCTTC.

The V and J genes are TRBV18 and TRBJ1-3, with D uncertain. This CDR3 has 16 residues. Trimming shortened V by 4 bases and J by 0 bases, and 13 bases separated the two germline ends. Per the germline V gene, CDR1 is KGHSH and CDR2 is LQKENI. For the CDR3, the DNA is TGTGCCAGCTCACACATGACGGAGAGCTCTGGAAACACCATATATTTT. This codes for CASSHMTESSGNTIYF.